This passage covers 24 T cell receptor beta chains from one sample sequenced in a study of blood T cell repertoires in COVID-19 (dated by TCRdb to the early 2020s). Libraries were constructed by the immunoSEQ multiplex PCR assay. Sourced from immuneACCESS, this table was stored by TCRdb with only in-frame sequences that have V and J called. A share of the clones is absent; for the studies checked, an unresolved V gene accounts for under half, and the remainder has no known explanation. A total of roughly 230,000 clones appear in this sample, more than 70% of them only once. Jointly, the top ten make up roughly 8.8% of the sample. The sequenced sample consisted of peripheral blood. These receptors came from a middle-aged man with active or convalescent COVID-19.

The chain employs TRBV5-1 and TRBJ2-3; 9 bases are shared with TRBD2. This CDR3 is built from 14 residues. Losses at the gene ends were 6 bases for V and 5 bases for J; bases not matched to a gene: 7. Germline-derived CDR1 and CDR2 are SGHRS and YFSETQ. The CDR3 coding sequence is TGCGCCAGCATTAGCGGGAGACAGGGAGATACGCAGTATTTT. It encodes CASISGRQGDTQYF.

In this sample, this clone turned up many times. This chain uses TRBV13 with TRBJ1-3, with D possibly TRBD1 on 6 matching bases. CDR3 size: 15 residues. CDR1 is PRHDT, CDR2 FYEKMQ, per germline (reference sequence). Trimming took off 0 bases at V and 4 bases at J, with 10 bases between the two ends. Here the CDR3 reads CASSLGQGTGNTIYF. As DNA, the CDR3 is TGTGCCAGCAGCTTAGGACAGGGCACGGGAAACACCATATATTTT.

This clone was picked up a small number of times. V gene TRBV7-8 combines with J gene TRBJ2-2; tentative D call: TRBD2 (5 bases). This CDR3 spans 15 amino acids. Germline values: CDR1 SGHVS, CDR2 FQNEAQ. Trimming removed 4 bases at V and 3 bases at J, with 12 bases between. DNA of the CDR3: TGTGCCAGCAGCTCTTACGGGGAATACACCGGGGAGCTGTTTTTT. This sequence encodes CASSSYGEYTGELFF.

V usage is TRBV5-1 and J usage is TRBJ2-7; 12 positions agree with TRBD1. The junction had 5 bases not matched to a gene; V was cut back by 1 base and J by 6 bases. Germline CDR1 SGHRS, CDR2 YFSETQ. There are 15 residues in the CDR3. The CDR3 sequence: CASSLSGTGGFEQYF. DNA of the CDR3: TGCGCCAGCAGCTTGTCAGGGACAGGGGGCTTCGAGCAGTACTTC.

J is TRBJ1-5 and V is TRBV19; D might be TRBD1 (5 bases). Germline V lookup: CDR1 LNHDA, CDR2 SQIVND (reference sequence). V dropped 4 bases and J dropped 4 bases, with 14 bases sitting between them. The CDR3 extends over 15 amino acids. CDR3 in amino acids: CASSSGTGINQPQHF. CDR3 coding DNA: TGTGCCAGTAGTAGCGGGACGGGGATTAATCAGCCCCAGCATTTT.

CDR3 in DNA: TGTGCCAGCAGCCGCCCCGGGGGGCAAGATCAGCCCCAGCATTTT. Translation: CASSRPGGQDQPQHF. The chain joins TRBV6-2 or TRBV6-3 to TRBJ1-5; possible D gene TRBD1, 6 bases. CDR1 and CDR2 from the germline V gene are MNHEY and SVGEGT. Trimming left V 6 bases short and J 5 bases short, with 17 bases between. The CDR3 is 15 amino acids.

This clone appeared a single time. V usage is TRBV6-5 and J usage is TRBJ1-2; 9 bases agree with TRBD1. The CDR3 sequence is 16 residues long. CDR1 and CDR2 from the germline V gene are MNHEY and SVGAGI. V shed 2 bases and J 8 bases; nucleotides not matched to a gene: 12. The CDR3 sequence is CASSYEGTGLGEGYTF. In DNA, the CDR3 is TGTGCCAGCAGTTACGAGGGGACAGGGCTCGGGGAGGGCTACACCTTC.

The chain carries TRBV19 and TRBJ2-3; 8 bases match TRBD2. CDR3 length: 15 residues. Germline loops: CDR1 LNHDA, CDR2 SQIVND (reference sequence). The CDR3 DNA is TGTGCTACTAGTAGACAAGCGGGGGAAGGGGATACGCAGTATTTT. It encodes CATSRQAGEGDTQYF. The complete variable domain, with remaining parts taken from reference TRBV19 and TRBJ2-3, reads DGGITQSPKYLFRKEGQNVTLSCEQNLNHDAMYWYRQDPGQGLRLIYYSQIVNDFQKGDIAEGYSVSREKKESFPLTVTSAQKNPTAFYLCATSRQAGEGDTQYFGPGTRLTVL.

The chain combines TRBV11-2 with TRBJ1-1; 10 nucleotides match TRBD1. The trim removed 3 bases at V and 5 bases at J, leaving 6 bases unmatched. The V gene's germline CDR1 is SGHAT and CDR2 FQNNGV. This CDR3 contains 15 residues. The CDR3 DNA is TGTGCCAGCAGCTTTCGACAGGGGGCCTGGACTGAAGCTTTCTTT. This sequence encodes CASSFRQGAWTEAFF.

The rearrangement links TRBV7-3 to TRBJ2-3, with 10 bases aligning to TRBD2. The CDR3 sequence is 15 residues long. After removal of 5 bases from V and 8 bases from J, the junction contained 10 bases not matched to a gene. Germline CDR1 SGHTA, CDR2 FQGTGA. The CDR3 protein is CASSPPAGGPGTQYF. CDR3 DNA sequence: TGTGCCAGCAGCCCCCCAGCGGGGGGGCCGGGTACGCAGTATTTT.

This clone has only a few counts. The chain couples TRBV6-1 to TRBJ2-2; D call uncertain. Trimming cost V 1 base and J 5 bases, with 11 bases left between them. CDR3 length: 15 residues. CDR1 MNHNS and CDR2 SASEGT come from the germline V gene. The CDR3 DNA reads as TGTGCCAGCAGTGAAGAAAGGAGTTGGACCGGGGAGCTGTTTTTT. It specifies CASSEERSWTGELFF.

The CDR3 nucleotides read TGCAGCGTTACAACCGGGACAGTGAAAACCTACGAGCAGTACTTC. Its protein is CSVTTGTVKTYEQYF. The chain links TRBV29-1 to TRBJ2-7; 7 bases align to TRBD1. The CDR3 runs 15 residues. V lost 5 bases to trimming and J lost 2 bases; unmatched junction nucleotides: 12. Germline V gene sequence: CDR1 SQVTM, CDR2 ANQGSEA.

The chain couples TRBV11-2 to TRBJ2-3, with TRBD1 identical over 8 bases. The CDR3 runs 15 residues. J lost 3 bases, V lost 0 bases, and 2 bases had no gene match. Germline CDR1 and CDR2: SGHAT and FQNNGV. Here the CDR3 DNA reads TGTGCCAGCAGCTTAGAGACAGGGGTGACAGATACGCAGTATTTT. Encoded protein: CASSLETGVTDTQYF.

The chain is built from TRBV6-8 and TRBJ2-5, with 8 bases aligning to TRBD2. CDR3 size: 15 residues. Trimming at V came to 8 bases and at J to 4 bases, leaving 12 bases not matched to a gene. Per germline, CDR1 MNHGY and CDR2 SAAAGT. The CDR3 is CASHPHGGAGETQYF. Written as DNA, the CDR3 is TGTGCCAGCCACCCCCACGGGGGGGCGGGAGAGACCCAGTACTTC.

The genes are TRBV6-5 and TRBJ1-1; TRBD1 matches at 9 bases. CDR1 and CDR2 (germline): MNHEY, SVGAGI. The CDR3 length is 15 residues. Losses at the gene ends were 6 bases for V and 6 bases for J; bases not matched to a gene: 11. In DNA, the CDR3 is TGTGCCAGCAGGCCGGTACAGGGGGCTCACGCTGAAGCTTTCTTT. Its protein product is CASRPVQGAHAEAFF.

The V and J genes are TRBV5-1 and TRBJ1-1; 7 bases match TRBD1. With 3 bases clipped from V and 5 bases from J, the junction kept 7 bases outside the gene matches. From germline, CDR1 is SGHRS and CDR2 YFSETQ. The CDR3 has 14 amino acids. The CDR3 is CASSSGTAGTEAFF. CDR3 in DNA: TGCGCCAGCAGCTCCGGGACAGCCGGGACTGAAGCTTTCTTT. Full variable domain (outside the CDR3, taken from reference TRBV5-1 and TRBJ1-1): KAGVTQTPRYLIKTRGQQVTLSCSPISGHRSVSWYQQTPGQGLQFLFEYFSETQRNKGNFPGRFSGRQFSNSRSEMNVSTLELGDSALYLCASSSGTAGTEAFFGQGTRLTVV.

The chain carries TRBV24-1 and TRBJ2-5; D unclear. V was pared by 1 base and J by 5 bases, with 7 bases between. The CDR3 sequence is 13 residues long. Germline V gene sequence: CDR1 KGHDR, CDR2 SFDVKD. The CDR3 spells CATSDFYSETQYF. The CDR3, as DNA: TGTGCCACCAGTGATTTCTATTCGGAGACCCAGTACTTC.

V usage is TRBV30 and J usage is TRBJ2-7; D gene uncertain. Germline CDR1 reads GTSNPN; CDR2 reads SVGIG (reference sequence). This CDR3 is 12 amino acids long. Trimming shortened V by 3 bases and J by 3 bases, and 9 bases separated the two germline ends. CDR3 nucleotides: TGTGCCTGGAGCCCCAGAGGCTACGAGCAGTACTTC. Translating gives CAWSPRGYEQYF.

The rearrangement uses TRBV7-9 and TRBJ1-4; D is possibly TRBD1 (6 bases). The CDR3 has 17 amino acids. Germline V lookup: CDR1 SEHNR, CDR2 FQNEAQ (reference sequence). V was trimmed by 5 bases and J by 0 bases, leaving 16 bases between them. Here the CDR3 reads CASSAPSGTTTNEKLFF. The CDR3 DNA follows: TGTGCCAGCAGCGCCCCGTCCGGGACAACAACTAATGAAAAACTGTTTTTT.

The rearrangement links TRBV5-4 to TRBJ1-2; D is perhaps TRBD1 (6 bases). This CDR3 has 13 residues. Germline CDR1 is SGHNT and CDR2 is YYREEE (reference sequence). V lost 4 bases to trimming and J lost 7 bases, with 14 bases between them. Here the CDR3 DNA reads TGTGCCAGCAGCCCAGGGGAGGGCTTTGGCTACACCTTC. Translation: CASSPGEGFGYTF.

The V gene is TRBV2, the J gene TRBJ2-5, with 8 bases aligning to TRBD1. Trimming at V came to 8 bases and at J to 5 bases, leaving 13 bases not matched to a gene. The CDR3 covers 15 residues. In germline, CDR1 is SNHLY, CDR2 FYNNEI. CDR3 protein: CASGQGQLPGETQYF. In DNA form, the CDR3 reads TGTGCCAGCGGACAGGGACAGCTACCCGGCGAGACCCAGTACTTC.

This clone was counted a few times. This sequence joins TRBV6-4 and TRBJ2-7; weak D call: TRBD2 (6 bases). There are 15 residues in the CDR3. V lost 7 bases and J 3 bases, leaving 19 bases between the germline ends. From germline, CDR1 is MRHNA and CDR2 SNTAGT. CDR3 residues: CASIRKIAAYYEQYF. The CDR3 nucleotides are TGTGCCAGCATCAGAAAGATAGCGGCTTACTACGAGCAGTACTTC.

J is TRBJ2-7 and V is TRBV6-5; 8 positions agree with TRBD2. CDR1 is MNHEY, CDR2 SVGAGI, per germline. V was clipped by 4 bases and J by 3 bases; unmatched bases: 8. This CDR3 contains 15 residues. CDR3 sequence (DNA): TGTGCCAGCAGTTCTCTGGCGGGAGGTCTCTACGAGCAGTACTTC. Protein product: CASSSLAGGLYEQYF.

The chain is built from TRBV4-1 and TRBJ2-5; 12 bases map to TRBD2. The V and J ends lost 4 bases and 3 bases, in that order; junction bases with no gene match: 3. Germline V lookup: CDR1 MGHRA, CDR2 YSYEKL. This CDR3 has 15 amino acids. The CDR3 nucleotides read TGCGCCAGCAGCCGGCTAGCGGGGGGGAAAGAGACCCAGTACTTC. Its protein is CASSRLAGGKETQYF.